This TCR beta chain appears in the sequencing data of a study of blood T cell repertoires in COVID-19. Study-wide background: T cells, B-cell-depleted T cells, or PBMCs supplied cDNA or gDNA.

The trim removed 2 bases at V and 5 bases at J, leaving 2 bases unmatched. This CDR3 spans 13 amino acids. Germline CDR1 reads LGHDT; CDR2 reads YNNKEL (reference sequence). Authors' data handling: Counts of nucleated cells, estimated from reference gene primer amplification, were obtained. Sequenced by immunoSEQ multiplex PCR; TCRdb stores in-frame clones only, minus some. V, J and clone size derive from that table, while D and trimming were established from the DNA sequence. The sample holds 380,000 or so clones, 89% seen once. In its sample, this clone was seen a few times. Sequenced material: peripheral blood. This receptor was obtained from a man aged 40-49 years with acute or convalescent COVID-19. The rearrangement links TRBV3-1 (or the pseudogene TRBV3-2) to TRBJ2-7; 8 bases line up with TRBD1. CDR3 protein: CASSQQGAHEQYF. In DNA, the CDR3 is TGTGCCAGCAGCCAACAGGGGGCACACGAGCAGTACTTC.